This is a list of T cell receptor beta chains from one sample in a study of shared clonotypes between healthy human individuals. The protocol was immunoSEQ multiplex PCR, while the TCRdb copy is restricted to in-frame clones and leaves out a portion. The sample contains 2.3 million or so clones, approximately 95% of which appear only once. Sequenced: naive CD4+ T cells from PBMCs. These receptors originate from a man between 18 and 35 years old in good health. Some clones in this sample may be carry-over from other donors' samples. Both conserved end residues are part of each CDR3. The D gene is left open where the match is weak. Only part of the rows carry a size: once, few, many, or a class if the clone is expanded.

>-|TRBJ2-7|TRBD2|TRBV27
TGTGCCAGCAGTACTAGCGCCCTGGGGGACTACGAGCAGTACTTC
CASSTSALGDYEQYF
>-|TRBJ1-2|-|TRBV30
TGTGCCTGTTCGACAGTTATCTATGGCTACACCTTC
CACSTVIYGYTF
>-|TRBJ1-4|-|TRBV5-1
TGCGCCAGCAGCTTCCGGGGTGACCCTGCAACTAATGAAAAACTGTTTTTT
CASSFRGDPATNEKLFF
>-|TRBJ2-6|-|TRBV18
TGTGCCAGCTCCTCCGGGGCTGGGGCCAACGTCCTGACTTTC
CASSSGAGANVLTF
>-|TRBJ2-7|TRBD2|TRBV2
TGTGCCAGCAGCCCGGGACTAGCGGGCTCCTACGAGCAGTACTTC
CASSPGLAGSYEQYF
>-|TRBJ2-2|-|TRBV7-3
TGTGCCAGCAGCCCTTCTAGGAACACCGGGGAGCTGTTTTTT
CASSPSRNTGELFF
>-|TRBJ2-7|-|TRBV5-1
TGCGCCAGCAGCTCAGACCCAGTTCCGGACGAGCAGTACTTC
CASSSDPVPDEQYF
>few|TRBJ1-5|-|TRBV30
TGTGCCTGGAGTGTACTAGGAACCAATCAGCCCCAGCATTTT
CAWSVLGTNQPQHF
>-|TRBJ2-1|-|TRBV11-2
TGTGCCAGCAGCTTAAACCGGGACCACTACAATGAGCAGTTCTTC
CASSLNRDHYNEQFF
>-|TRBJ1-1|-|TRBV5-1
TGCGCCAGCAGCTTGGTGGCTGGGGGGCGGACTGAAGCTTTCTTT
CASSLVAGGRTEAFF
>-|TRBJ1-3|-|TRBV5-1
TGCGCCAGCAGCTTGCCAGGGGGAAACACCATATATTTT
CASSLPGGNTIYF
>-|TRBJ2-1|-|TRBV5-1
TGCGCCAGCAGCTTATTCAGGGATTCAGGCAATGAGCAGTTCTTC
CASSLFRDSGNEQFF
>-|TRBJ1-3|-|TRBV5-1
TGCGCCAGCAGCTTGGAAAGTGTCACTCGCTCTGGAAACACCATATATTTT
CASSLESVTRSGNTIYF
>-|TRBJ1-2|-|TRBV28
TGTGCCAGCAGCCCTACAGGGTACGAGGACTATGGCTACACCTTC
CASSPTGYEDYGYTF
>few|TRBJ2-2|-|TRBV4-1
TGCGCCAGCAGCCAGAGCTGGAACACCGGGGAGCTGTTTTTT
CASSQSWNTGELFF
>-|TRBJ1-4|-|TRBV21-1
TGTGCCAGCAGCCCACAGACCAATGAAAAACTGTTTTTT
CASSPQTNEKLFF
>-|TRBJ2-7|-|TRBV5-1
TGCGCCAGCAGCTTGACGGGGGACTACGAGCAGTACTTC
CASSLTGDYEQYF
>-|TRBJ2-5|TRBD2|TRBV6-5
TGTGCCAGCAGTTACCGGGGGGGGCAAGAGACCCAGTACTTC
CASSYRGGQETQYF
>-|TRBJ2-1|TRBD2|TRBV5-1
TGCGCCAGCAGCTGGACTAGCGGGAGTTCTTACAATGAGCAGTTCTTC
CASSWTSGSSYNEQFF
>-|TRBJ2-7|-|TRBV9
TGTGCCAGCAGCGTAGCTGAACAGGGAATCTACGAGCAGTACTTC
CASSVAEQGIYEQYF
>-|TRBJ1-4|-|TRBV28
TGTGCCAGCAGTTTATTCCAGGGAGGGGTCTATGAAAAACTGTTTTTT
CASSLFQGGVYEKLFF
>once|TRBJ1-1|-|TRBV20-1
TGCAGTGCTCTCGTCACTGAAGCTTTCTTT
CSALVTEAFF
>-|TRBJ2-7|-|TRBV28
TGTGCCAGCCTCGCGGAGCCCCACGAGCAGTACTTC
CASLAEPHEQYF
>-|TRBJ2-2|-|TRBV5-1
TGCGCCAGCAGCTCGACCCCAGCCGAGGGATTCGGGGAGCTGTTTTTT
CASSSTPAEGFGELFF
>-|TRBJ2-4|-|TRBV6-1
TGTGCCAGCAGTACCCAGGGGGGGAGGTACTTC
CASSTQGGRYF
>-|TRBJ2-7|-|TRBV2
TGTGCCAGCAATTTGGGGCCGTCCAATACCTACGAGCAGTACTTC
CASNLGPSNTYEQYF
>-|TRBJ2-1|TRBD2|TRBV4-1
TGCGCCAGCAGCCGGACTAGCGGTTACAATGAGCAGTTCTTC
CASSRTSGYNEQFF
>-|TRBJ2-7|-|TRBV29-1
TGCAGCGGGATGGGGGTACGCGAGCAGTACTTC
CSGMGVREQYF
>-|TRBJ2-5|-|TRBV2
TGTGCCAGCAGTGAAGGGACATCTCGGTGGGAGACCCAGTACTTC
CASSEGTSRWETQYF
>-|TRBJ1-2|-|TRBV29-1
TGCAGCATCCGACCAAGGCTACTCGGGGGCTACACCTTC
CSIRPRLLGGYTF
>-|TRBJ2-5|-|TRBV7-2
TGTGCCAGCAGCCCACCGGGACTCATCCAAGAGACCCAGTACTTC
CASSPPGLIQETQYF
>once|TRBJ1-2|TRBD1|TRBV11-2
TGTGCCAGCAGCTTAGTGGACCAGGGGACAGTGGCCTATGGCTACACCTTC
CASSLVDQGTVAYGYTF
>-|TRBJ1-1|-|TRBV5-1
TGCGCCAGCAGCTTGCTCTCAGCTAAGAACACTGAAGCTTTCTTT
CASSLLSAKNTEAFF
>-|TRBJ2-7|-|TRBV25-1
TGTGCCAGCAGAAATAGCGGACTCTCCTACGAGCAGTACTTC
CASRNSGLSYEQYF
>-|TRBJ1-3|-|TRBV18
TGTGCCAGCTCACCCGACTGGAGCTCTGGAAACACCATATATTTT
CASSPDWSSGNTIYF
>-|TRBJ1-2|TRBD1|TRBV28
TGTGCCAGCATCCCAGGGGGCATGTTCTATGGCTACACCTTC
CASIPGGMFYGYTF
>-|TRBJ2-7|TRBD1|TRBV5-1
TGCGCCAGCAGCTTGGACGAACCGGGACAGGGGAGGTACGAGCAGTACTTC
CASSLDEPGQGRYEQYF
>once|TRBJ2-7|TRBD1|TRBV11-2
TGTGCCAGCAGCTCCGGGACAGGGGTAGGCGAGGGCCGAGGCGAGCAGTACTTC
CASSSGTGVGEGRGEQYF
>-|TRBJ2-3|TRBD2|TRBV30
TGTGCCTGGAGTGTACTAGCGGGAGGGGACACAGATACGCAGTATTTT
CAWSVLAGGDTDTQYF
>once|TRBJ2-7|TRBD1|TRBV7-3
TGTGCCAGCAGCCATCAGGACAGGGGCACCTACGAGCAGTACTTC
CASSHQDRGTYEQYF
>-|TRBJ2-1|TRBD2|TRBV18
TGTGCCAGCTCATACGGACTAGCGGGTTCCTACAATGAGCAGTTCTTC
CASSYGLAGSYNEQFF
>once|TRBJ2-7|TRBD2|TRBV5-4
TGTGCCAGCAGTCCACTTGCGGGAGGGGCCTACGAGCAGTACTTC
CASSPLAGGAYEQYF
>once|TRBJ2-7|-|TRBV18
TGTGCCAGCTCGTCGGGACGGCGCTCCTACGAGCAGTACTTC
CASSSGRRSYEQYF
>-|TRBJ1-2|-|TRBV7-9
TGTGCCAGCAGCTTAATCCCGCGGAGCCCTGGGGGCTATGGCTACACCTTC
CASSLIPRSPGGYGYTF
>-|TRBJ2-1|TRBD2|TRBV9
TGTGCCAGCAGCGTATTTCAACTAGCGGGGAACAATGAGCAGTTCTTC
CASSVFQLAGNNEQFF
>-|TRBJ1-5|-|TRBV4-2
TGTGCCAGCAGCCAAGATACCGATGGGGCCCGGCCCCAGCATTTT
CASSQDTDGARPQHF
>-|TRBJ2-3|TRBD2|TRBV6-5
TGTGCCAGCAGCTTCGGACTAGCAGATACGCAGTATTTT
CASSFGLADTQYF
>-|TRBJ1-1|TRBD1|TRBV5-5
TGTGCCAGCAGCCGGTCCGGACAGGTGAACCCTGAAGCTTTCTTT
CASSRSGQVNPEAFF